Listed below are T cell receptor beta chains from one sample, sequenced in a study of cytomegalovirus exposure and HLA in healthy donors. Measured with immunoSEQ multiplex PCR; TCRdb has only the in-frame clones, and not every one. Here the sample spans over 95,000 clones, 82% being singletons. Sequences were obtained from PBMCs. The source is a woman aged 18-30 years in good health and CMV-seronegative. Both conserved end residues are part of each CDR3. A D gene is named only where the DNA matches it firmly. A clone size is listed for some rows: how often the clone was seen (once, few, many), or a class if it is expanded.

clone size,D gene,V gene,J gene,CDR3 DNA,CDR3 protein
once,.,TRBV30,TRBJ1-4,TGTGCCTGGGCGAGGGGGGGATACGACGAAAAACTGTTTTTT,CAWARGGYDEKLFF
.,.,TRBV6-6,TRBJ1-6,TGTGCCAGCAGTTACCTCCAGACTTATAATTCACCCCTCCACTTT,CASSYLQTYNSPLHF
.,TRBD1,TRBV5-6,TRBJ1-2,TGTGCCAGCAGCTTTGTACCGGGACAGGGGGCCGTTGGCTACACCTTC,CASSFVPGQGAVGYTF
.,TRBD2,TRBV6-1,TRBJ2-7,TGTGCCAGCAAGCGGGAGTGGGCCTACGAGCAGTACTTC,CASKREWAYEQYF
.,.,TRBV2,TRBJ2-7,TGTGCCAGCAGTGAAGGAAACAGCTACGAGCAGTACTTC,CASSEGNSYEQYF
.,.,TRBV19,TRBJ1-5,TGTGCCAGTAGTATCCCAGGAGGACAGCCCCAGCATTTT,CASSIPGGQPQHF
.,TRBD1,TRBV5-1,TRBJ1-3,TGCGCCAGCAGCTGGGACAGCGGAAACACCATATATTTT,CASSWDSGNTIYF
.,.,TRBV2,TRBJ2-4,TGTGCCAGCAGCAGGGGCCGAACAAACATTCAGTACTTC,CASSRGRTNIQYF
.,.,TRBV5-1,TRBJ2-5,TGCGCCAGCAGCTTGGGAGGGGGTGAGACCCAGTACTTC,CASSLGGGETQYF
.,.,TRBV29-1,TRBJ1-4,TGCAGCGTTAGGGAGGCAACTAATGAAAAACTGTTTTTT,CSVREATNEKLFF
.,TRBD1,TRBV5-4,TRBJ2-3,TGTGCCAGCAGCTCCCGACAGGGACCGAACACAGATACGCAGTATTTT,CASSSRQGPNTDTQYF
.,.,TRBV7-9,TRBJ1-3,TGTGCCAGCAGCTCCAGATTGATACAGGTCTCTGGAAACACCATATATTTT,CASSSRLIQVSGNTIYF
once,.,TRBV11-2,TRBJ2-1,TGTGCCAGCAGCCAAGGGGATGAGCAGTTCTTC,CASSQGDEQFF
.,.,TRBV18,TRBJ2-5,TGTGCCAGCTCACCCGGGGTTTCAGAGACCCAGTACTTC,CASSPGVSETQYF
few,.,TRBV30,TRBJ1-1,TGTGCCTGGAGTATTCAGCGAAACACTGAAGCTTTCTTT,CAWSIQRNTEAFF
.,.,TRBV5-4,TRBJ2-5,TGTGCCAGCAGCGCGGAGGGGTTACAAGAGACCCAGTACTTC,CASSAEGLQETQYF
.,.,TRBV27,TRBJ1-1,TGTGCCAGCAGGGTAACAGGACGGTTGAACACTGAAGCTTTCTTT,CASRVTGRLNTEAFF
once,TRBD1,TRBV9,TRBJ1-3,TGTGCCAGCAGCGCCAGGGACAGCTCCTCTGGAAACACCATATATTTT,CASSARDSSSGNTIYF
.,.,TRBV14,TRBJ2-6,TGTGCCAGCAGCCACTGGGGACTCCCATCTGGGGCCAACGTCCTGACTTTC,CASSHWGLPSGANVLTF
.,TRBD2,TRBV6-5,TRBJ2-3,TGTGCCAGCATGGGGGGGGGTGGGACAGATACGCAGTATTTT,CASMGGGGTDTQYF
.,TRBD1,TRBV2,TRBJ2-5,TGTGCCAGCAGTGAAAGGACAGGAACCTGGGAGTACCAAGAGACCCAGTACTTC,CASSERTGTWEYQETQYF
.,TRBD1,TRBV4-1,TRBJ1-4,TGCGCCAGCAGCCCCCGGGACAGTGCTGAAAAACTGTTTTTT,CASSPRDSAEKLFF